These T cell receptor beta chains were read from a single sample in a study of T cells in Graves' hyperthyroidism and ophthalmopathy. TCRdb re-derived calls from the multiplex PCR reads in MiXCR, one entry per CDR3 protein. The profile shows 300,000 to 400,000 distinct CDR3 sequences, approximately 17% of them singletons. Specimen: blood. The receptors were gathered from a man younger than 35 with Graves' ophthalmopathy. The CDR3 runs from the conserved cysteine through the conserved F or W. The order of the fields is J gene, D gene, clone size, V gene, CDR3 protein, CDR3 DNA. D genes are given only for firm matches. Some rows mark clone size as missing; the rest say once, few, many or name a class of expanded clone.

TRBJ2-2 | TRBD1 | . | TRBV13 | CASSPKDRANTGELFF | TGTGCCAGCAGCCCCAAGGACAGGGCGAACACCGGGGAGCTGTTTTTT
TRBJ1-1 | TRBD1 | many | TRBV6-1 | CASSVRSGQGNTEAFF | TGTGCCAGCAGTGTCAGATCGGGACAGGGGAACACTGAAGCTTTCTTT
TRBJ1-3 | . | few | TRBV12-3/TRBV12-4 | CASSPGGEGNTIYF | TGTGCCAGCAGTCCCGGGGGGGAAGGAAACACCATATATTTT
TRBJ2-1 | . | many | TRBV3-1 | CASSQDPEWEQFF | TGTGCCAGCAGCCAAGATCCGGAGTGGGAGCAGTTCTTC
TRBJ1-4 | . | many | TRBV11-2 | CASSLDLAGVEKLFF | TGTGCCAGCAGCTTAGACCTGGCAGGGGTTGAAAAACTGTTTTTT
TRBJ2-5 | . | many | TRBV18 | CASSELETQYF | TGTGCCAGCTCAGAGCTGGAGACCCAGTACTTC
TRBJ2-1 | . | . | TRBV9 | CASSPPGTFNEQFF | TGTGCCAGCAGTCCCCCCGGGACTTTCAATGAGCAGTTCTTC
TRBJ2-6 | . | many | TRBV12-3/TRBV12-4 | CASRRAGSAGANVLTF | TGTGCCAGCAGAAGAGCAGGTTCAGCTGGGGCCAACGTCCTGACTTTC
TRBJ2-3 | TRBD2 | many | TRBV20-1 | CSARDLKKRGTTDTQYF | TGCAGTGCTAGAGATCTAAAGAAGCGGGGGACCACAGATACGCAGTATTTT
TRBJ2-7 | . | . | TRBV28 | CASSSTQGSREQYF | TGTGCCAGCAGTTCGACCCAGGGGTCGCGTGAGCAGTACTTC
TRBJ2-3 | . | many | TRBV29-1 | CSVEEEGLTDTQYF | TGCAGCGTTGAAGAAGAGGGGCTCACAGATACGCAGTATTTT
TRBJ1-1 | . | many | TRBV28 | CASSDLGGVTEAFF | TGTGCCAGCAGTGACCTTGGGGGGGTCACTGAAGCTTTCTTT
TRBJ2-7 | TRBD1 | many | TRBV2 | CASQGQDYYEQYF | TGTGCCAGCCAGGGACAGGATTACTACGAGCAGTACTTC
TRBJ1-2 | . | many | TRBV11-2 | CASSLGASGYGYTF | TGTGCCAGCAGCTTAGGCGCCTCCGGATATGGCTACACCTTC
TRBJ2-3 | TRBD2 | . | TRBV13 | CASSLVGTSVYF | TGTGCCAGCAGCTTAGTAGGGACTAGCGTGTATTTT
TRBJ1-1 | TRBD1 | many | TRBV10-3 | CAISKAGTAEAFF | TGTGCCATCAGTAAGGCCGGGACAGCTGAAGCTTTCTTT
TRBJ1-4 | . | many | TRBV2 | CATAPGTTNEKLFF | TGTGCCACCGCCCCGGGGACAACTAATGAAAAACTGTTTTTT
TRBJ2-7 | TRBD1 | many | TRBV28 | CASRAGTGDHEQYF | TGTGCCAGCAGGGCCGGGACAGGGGACCACGAGCAGTACTTC
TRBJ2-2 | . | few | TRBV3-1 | CASSQDLTGELFF | TGTGCCAGCAGCCAAGATCTCACCGGGGAGCTGTTTTTT
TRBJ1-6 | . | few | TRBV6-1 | CASSPLRRGVSNSPLHF | TGTGCCAGCAGTCCACTAAGGCGGGGGGTCTCTAATTCACCCCTCCACTTT
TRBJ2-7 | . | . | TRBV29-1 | CSALGQETYEQYF | TGCAGCGCCCTCGGTCAGGAGACCTACGAGCAGTACTTC
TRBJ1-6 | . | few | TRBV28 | CASSLAHLSYNSPLHF | TGTGCCAGCAGTTTGGCACACCTCTCCTATAATTCACCCCTCCACTTT
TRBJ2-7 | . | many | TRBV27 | CASSYQRTGHEQYF | TGTGCCAGCAGCTATCAACGAACAGGGCACGAGCAGTACTTC
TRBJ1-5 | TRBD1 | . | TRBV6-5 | CASMLQGFGDQPQHF | TGTGCCAGCATGTTACAGGGGTTTGGAGATCAGCCCCAGCATTTT
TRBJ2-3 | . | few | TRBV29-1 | CSVEASMDTQYF | TGCAGCGTTGAAGCTAGCATGGATACGCAGTATTTT
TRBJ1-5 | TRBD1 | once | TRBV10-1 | CASSEIVRGDRVNQPQHF | TGCGCCAGCAGTGAGATAGTGCGCGGGGACAGGGTCAATCAGCCCCAGCATTTT
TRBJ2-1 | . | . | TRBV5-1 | CASTLAALTYNEQFF | TGCGCCAGCACCTTAGCGGCCCTAACATACAATGAGCAGTTCTTC
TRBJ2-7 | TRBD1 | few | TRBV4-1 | CASSRESGQGNNEQYF | TGCGCCAGCAGCCGAGAATCGGGACAGGGTAACAACGAGCAGTACTTC
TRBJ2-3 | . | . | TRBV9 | CASSVGSKITDTQYF | TGTGCCAGCAGCGTAGGTAGCAAAATCACAGATACGCAGTATTTT
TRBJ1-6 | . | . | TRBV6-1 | CASSEFQGPNNSPLHF | TGTGCCAGCAGTGAATTTCAGGGACCCAATAATTCACCCCTCCACTTT
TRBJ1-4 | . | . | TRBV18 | CASSQQRTATNEKLFF | TGTGCCAGCTCACAACAAAGGACAGCAACTAATGAAAAACTGTTTTTT
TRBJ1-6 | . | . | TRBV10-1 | CASSPLGGNSPLHF | TGCGCCAGCAGCCCCTTGGGTGGGAATTCACCCCTCCACTTT
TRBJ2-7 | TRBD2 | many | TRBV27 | CASSLQRGPSYEQYF | TGTGCCAGCAGTTTACAGCGGGGGCCCTCCTACGAGCAGTACTTC
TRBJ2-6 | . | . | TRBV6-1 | CASKLDNSGANVLTF | TGTGCCAGCAAATTAGACAACTCTGGGGCCAACGTCCTGACTTTC
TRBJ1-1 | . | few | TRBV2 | CASSERQTNTEAFF | TGTGCCAGCAGTGAACGTCAAACGAACACTGAAGCTTTCTTT
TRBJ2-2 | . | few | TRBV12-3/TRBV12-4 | CASSLGPKDTGELFF | TGTGCCAGCAGCCTCGGGCCCAAGGACACCGGGGAGCTGTTTTTT
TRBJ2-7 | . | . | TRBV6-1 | CASSTYSYEQYF | TGTGCCAGCAGTACATACTCCTACGAGCAGTACTTC
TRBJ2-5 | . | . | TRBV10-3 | CATAAGQTQETQYF | TGTGCCACTGCCGCTGGACAGACACAAGAGACCCAGTACTTC
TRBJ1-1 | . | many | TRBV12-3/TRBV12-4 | CASSYVNTEAFF | TGTGCCAGCAGTTACGTGAACACTGAAGCTTTCTTT
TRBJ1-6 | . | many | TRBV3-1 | CASSQEGWNSPLHF | TGTGCCAGCAGCCAGGAGGGTTGGAATTCACCCCTCCACTTT